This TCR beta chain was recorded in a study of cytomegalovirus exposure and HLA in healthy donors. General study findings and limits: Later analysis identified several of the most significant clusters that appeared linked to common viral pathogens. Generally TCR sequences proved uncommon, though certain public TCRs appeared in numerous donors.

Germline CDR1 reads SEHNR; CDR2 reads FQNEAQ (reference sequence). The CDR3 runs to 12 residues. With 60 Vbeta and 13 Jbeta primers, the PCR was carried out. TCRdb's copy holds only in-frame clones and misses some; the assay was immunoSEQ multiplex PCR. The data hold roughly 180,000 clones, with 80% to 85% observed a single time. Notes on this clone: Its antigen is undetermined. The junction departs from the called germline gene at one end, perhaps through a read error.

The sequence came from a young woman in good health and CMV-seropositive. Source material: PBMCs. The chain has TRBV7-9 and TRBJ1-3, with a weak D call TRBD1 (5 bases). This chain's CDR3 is CSSSGGGNTIYF. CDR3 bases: TGTTCCAGCAGCGGGGGGGGAAACACCATATATTTT.